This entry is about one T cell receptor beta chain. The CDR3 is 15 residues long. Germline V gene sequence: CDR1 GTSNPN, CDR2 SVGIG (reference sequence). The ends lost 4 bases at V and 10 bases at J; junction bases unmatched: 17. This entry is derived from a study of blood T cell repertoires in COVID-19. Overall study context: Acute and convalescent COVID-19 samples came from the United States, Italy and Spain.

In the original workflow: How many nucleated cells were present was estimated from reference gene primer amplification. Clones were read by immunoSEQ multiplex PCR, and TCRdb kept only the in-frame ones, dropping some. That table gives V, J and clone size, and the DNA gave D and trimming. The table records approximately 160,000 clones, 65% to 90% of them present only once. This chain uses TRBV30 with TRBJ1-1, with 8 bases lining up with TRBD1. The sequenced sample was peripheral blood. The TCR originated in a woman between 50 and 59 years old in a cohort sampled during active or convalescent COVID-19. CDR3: CAWTSLTTRGQVAFF. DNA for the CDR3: TGTGCCTGGACTTCACTCACAACCAGGGGGCAGGTAGCTTTCTTT.